What follows are 23 T cell receptor beta chains derived from one specimen sequenced in a study of blood T cell repertoires in COVID-19. TCRdb keeps only in-frame clones here, not all; method: immunoSEQ multiplex PCR. The sample lists 250,000 to 350,000 clones, about 85% seen once, with 0.87% in the top ten. The sequencing input was peripheral blood. These receptor sequences come from a human donor with COVID-19, enrolled during active disease. The donor label of this sample is uncertain.

The CDR3 DNA is TGTGCCAGCAGCGGGGGGACTAGCGGGAGGGCTGACCACGAGCAGTACTTC. This codes for CASSGGTSGRADHEQYF. The chain recombines TRBV5-4 with TRBJ2-7; 16 nucleotides agree with TRBD2. The trim removed 4 bases at V and 5 bases at J, leaving 9 bases unmatched. The CDR3 is made up of 17 amino acids. Germline values: CDR1 SGHNT, CDR2 YYREEE (reference sequence).

The V gene is TRBV7-2, the J gene TRBJ1-5; TRBD1 agrees at 7 bases. The germline V gene has CDR1 SGHTA and CDR2 FQGNSA. V lost 8 bases, J lost 5 bases, and 9 bases stayed unmatched. The CDR3 sequence is 14 residues long. The CDR3 region is CASEPGTAYQPQHF. The DNA for the CDR3 is TGTGCCAGCGAACCCGGGACAGCTTATCAGCCCCAGCATTTT.

The chain recombines TRBV19 with TRBJ1-1; D not certain. The CDR3 is 14 residues long. Germline V gene lookup returns CDR1 LNHDA and CDR2 SQIVND (reference sequence). The germline V and J ends were trimmed by 6 bases and 1 base, with 12 bases remaining between them. CDR3 coding DNA: TGTGCCAGTAGCTTGGGCAGAACGAACACTGAAGCTTTCTTT. Protein sequence: CASSLGRTNTEAFF.

The gene calls are TRBV19 and TRBJ1-2, with 10 bases fitting TRBD1. CDR1 is LNHDA and CDR2 is SQIVND in the germline V gene (reference sequence). The V and J ends lost 2 bases and 8 bases, in that order; junction bases with no gene match: 5. The CDR3 has 14 residues. For the CDR3, the DNA is TGTGCCAGTAGTATATCCGACAGGGGGCGAGGCTACACCTTC. As protein: CASSISDRGRGYTF.

The V gene is TRBV28, the J gene TRBJ1-5; D is uncertain. Looked up from germline, CDR1 is MDHEN and CDR2 is SYDVKM. With 3 bases removed from V and 6 bases from J, the gap between germline ends came to 6 bases. CDR3 size: 12 residues. The CDR3 region has the DNA TGTGCCAGCAGTTTGCCGGGTCAGCCCCAGCATTTT. This encodes CASSLPGQPQHF.

The genes are TRBV24-1 and TRBJ1-5, with D tentatively TRBD1 (6 bases). Germline CDR1 KGHDR, CDR2 SFDVKD. This CDR3 has 17 residues. Trimming removed 8 bases at V and 0 bases at J, with 19 bases between. CDR3 amino acids: CATIYWTEEYSNQPQHF. CDR3 coding DNA: TGTGCCACCATATACTGGACAGAAGAGTATAGCAATCAGCCCCAGCATTTT.

In this sample, this clone turned up a few times. The rearrangement uses TRBV3-1 (or the pseudogene TRBV3-2) and TRBJ1-1, with D maybe TRBD1 (6 bases). CDR1 and CDR2 from the germline V gene are LGHDT and YNNKEL (reference sequence). Trimming left V 4 bases short and J 0 bases short, with 12 bases between. The CDR3 length is 15 residues. CDR3 protein: CASSRWDKLNTEAFF. In DNA form, the CDR3 reads TGTGCCAGCAGCCGATGGGACAAATTGAACACTGAAGCTTTCTTT.

The chain uses TRBV29-1 and TRBJ2-2; 7 nucleotides agree with TRBD2. Trimming removed 0 bases from V and 6 bases from J; junction bases left unmatched: 7. In germline, CDR1 is SQVTM, CDR2 ANQGSEA. This CDR3 spans 15 amino acids. The CDR3 loop reads CSVEDREGSAGELFF. In nucleotides, the CDR3 is TGCAGCGTTGAAGATAGGGAGGGATCGGCCGGGGAGCTGTTTTTT.

The chain joins TRBV11-3 to TRBJ2-1, with 14 bases lining up with TRBD2. Trimming at V came to 0 bases and at J to 7 bases, leaving 11 bases not matched to a gene. This CDR3 comprises 19 residues. The germline gives CDR1 SGHNT, CDR2 YENEEA. The CDR3, as DNA: TGTGCCAGCAGCTTAGATCCCGGACTAGCGGGAGGCGAGGGGAATGAGCAGTTCTTC. Residues: CASSLDPGLAGGEGNEQFF.

The rearrangement joins TRBV7-9 to TRBJ1-2, with D uncertain. The V gene's germline CDR1 is SEHNR and CDR2 FQNEAQ (reference sequence). The CDR3 contains 14 residues. The germline V and J ends were trimmed by 4 bases and 4 bases, with 13 bases remaining between them. The CDR3 region is CASSSGGLGYGYTF. DNA of the CDR3: TGTGCCAGCAGCTCCGGTGGACTTGGCTATGGCTACACCTTC.

This clone has just one count. The gene calls are TRBV18 and TRBJ1-5; 7 positions agree with TRBD1. The V gene's germline CDR1 is KGHSH and CDR2 LQKENI. Trimming removed 2 bases from V and 5 bases from J; junction bases left unmatched: 3. The CDR3 is 14 amino acids. Here the CDR3 reads CASSPRDSYQPQHF. CDR3 bases: TGTGCCAGCTCACCAAGGGACAGCTATCAGCCCCAGCATTTT.

The gene calls are TRBV30 and TRBJ1-5, with TRBD1 matching over 7 bases. This CDR3 comprises 16 residues. Per germline, CDR1 GTSNPN and CDR2 SVGIG (reference sequence). Trimming removed 1 base from V and 5 bases from J; junction bases left unmatched: 11. CDR3 in amino acids: CAWSAATGKGDQPQHF. DNA for the CDR3: TGTGCCTGGAGTGCCGCGACAGGGAAGGGAGATCAGCCCCAGCATTTT.

The chain links TRBV5-1 to TRBJ1-2; possibly TRBD1 for D (6 bases). This CDR3 region has 15 residues. CDR1 and CDR2 (germline): SGHRS, YFSETQ. Trimming left V 0 bases short and J 2 bases short, with 11 bases between. The CDR3 DNA is TGCGCCAGCAGCTTGGGTCGGGACATAAACTATGGCTACACCTTC. Translating gives CASSLGRDINYGYTF.

The gene calls are TRBV3-1 (or the pseudogene TRBV3-2) and TRBJ1-1; possibly TRBD1 for D (5 bases). V was shortened by 1 base and J by 4 bases, with 7 bases between the two germline ends. CDR3 size: 13 residues. The V gene's germline CDR1 is LGHDT and CDR2 YNNKEL (reference sequence). The CDR3 region has the DNA TGTGCCAGCAGCCAAGTGGGGGGCACTGAAGCTTTCTTT. Translation: CASSQVGGTEAFF.

The rearrangement joins TRBV30 to TRBJ1-2; tentatively, D is TRBD1 (5 bases). The germline CDR1 and CDR2 sequences are GTSNPN and SVGIG (reference sequence). This CDR3 has 11 amino acids. The V end was cut by 2 bases, the J end by 6 bases, with 7 bases between. CDR3 loop: CAWSSGNGYTF. CDR3 sequence (DNA): TGTGCCTGGAGTTCAGGGAATGGCTACACCTTC.

The rearrangement joins TRBV5-4 to TRBJ2-7; 11 bases are shared with TRBD2. The CDR3 has 15 residues. The trim removed 4 bases at V and 3 bases at J, leaving 6 bases unmatched. CDR1 SGHNT and CDR2 YYREEE come from the germline V gene (reference sequence). For the CDR3, the DNA is TGTGCCAGCAGCATTAGCGGGAGGGTCAACTACGAGCAGTACTTC. Translation gives CASSISGRVNYEQYF.

The CDR3 DNA sequence: TGTGCCAGCAGCGCCCCCCCCAGGGCTGGAAACACCATATATTTT. Residues: CASSAPPRAGNTIYF. The chain is built from TRBV3-1 (or the pseudogene TRBV3-2) and TRBJ1-3; TRBD1 might be the D (5 bases). CDR3 size: 15 residues. V shed 5 bases and J shed 2 bases, with 13 bases lying between them. Germline V gene lookup returns CDR1 LGHDT and CDR2 YNNKEL (reference sequence).

The chain employs TRBV18 and TRBJ1-4, with 7 bases fitting TRBD1. Germline-derived CDR1 and CDR2 are KGHSH and LQKENI. The ends lost 6 bases at V and 4 bases at J; junction bases unmatched: 2. There are 13 residues in the CDR3. CDR3 DNA: TGTGCCAGCTCTCGGGACAGTAATGAAAAACTGTTTTTT. Its protein product is CASSRDSNEKLFF.

The chain joins TRBV6-5 to TRBJ1-1; D may be TRBD1 (6 bases). From germline, CDR1 is MNHEY and CDR2 SVGAGI. This CDR3 is 12 amino acids long. Trimming stripped 10 bases from V and 1 base from J, with 10 bases between. The CDR3 DNA is TGTGCCACTCACAGGGAGAACACTGAAGCTTTCTTT. As protein: CATHRENTEAFF.

The rearrangement uses TRBV19 and TRBJ2-5, with TRBD2 identical over 7 bases. In germline, CDR1 is LNHDA, CDR2 SQIVND (reference sequence). The CDR3 totals 13 residues. With 3 bases clipped from V and 5 bases from J, the junction kept 3 bases outside the gene matches. Written as DNA, the CDR3 is TGTGCCAGTAGTATCGGGGGGATGGAGACCCAGTACTTC. It yields the protein CASSIGGMETQYF.

The V call is TRBV7-9, the J call TRBJ2-1, with TRBD1 identical over 7 bases. The CDR3 loop spans 11 amino acids. The junction had 4 bases not matched to a gene; V was cut back by 5 bases and J by 12 bases. Germline CDR1 reads SEHNR; CDR2 reads FQNEAQ (reference sequence). CDR3 nucleotide sequence: TGTGCCAGCAGCACACAGGGGCGGCAGTTCTTC. Translating it yields CASSTQGRQFF.

V gene TRBV18 combines with J gene TRBJ2-2; 12 nucleotides agree with TRBD1. The V gene end was trimmed by 2 bases and the J gene end by 0 bases; junction bases not matched to a gene: 7. Germline V gene lookup returns CDR1 KGHSH and CDR2 LQKENI. The CDR3 consists of 19 residues. DNA of the CDR3: TGTGCCAGCTCACCATCAACCGGGACAGGGGGCGCGAACACCGGGGAGCTGTTTTTT. It codes for CASSPSTGTGGANTGELFF.

This chain uses TRBV6-5 with TRBJ1-1; D gene unclear. The V gene's germline CDR1 is MNHEY and CDR2 SVGAGI. The V end lost 5 bases, the J end lost 5 bases, and 12 bases lay between the germline ends. The CDR3 contains 13 residues. DNA for the CDR3: TGTGCCAGCAGTCCTGTGCGGGAGACTGAAGCTTTCTTT. Its translation: CASSPVRETEAFF.